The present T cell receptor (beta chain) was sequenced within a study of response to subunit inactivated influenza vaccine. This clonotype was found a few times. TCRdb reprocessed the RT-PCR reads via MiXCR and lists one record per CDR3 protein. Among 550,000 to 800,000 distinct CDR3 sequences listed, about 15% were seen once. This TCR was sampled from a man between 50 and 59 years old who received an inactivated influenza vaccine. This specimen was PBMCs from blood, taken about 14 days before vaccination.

In DNA form, the CDR3 reads TGCGCCAGCAGGCCCTTTTCCGGGACAGTCAACGAGCAGTTCTTC. Its protein is CASRPFSGTVNEQFF. The rearrangement links TRBV5-1 to TRBJ2-1; TRBD1 matches at 7 bases. CDR1 SGHRS and CDR2 YFSETQ come from the germline V gene. This CDR3 has 15 residues. V was clipped by 5 bases and J by 10 bases; unmatched bases: 15.